This T cell receptor beta chain was recovered during a study of control samples from healthy donors and cancer patients. There are 16 residues in the CDR3. Unmatched junction bases numbered 12, after V lost 3 bases and J lost 8 bases. Germline loops: CDR1 KGHDR, CDR2 SFDVKD. Assay used: immunoSEQ multiplex PCR; TCRdb lists only in-frame clones, some missing. The data show some 140,000 clones, about 94% seen once. The V gene is TRBV24-1, the J gene TRBJ1-2, with 9 bases fitting TRBD1. This clonotype was sampled from a man aged 35 to 55 in good health. The sample taken for sequencing was blood. The CDR3 is CATSDRRTGDGMGYTF. CDR3 in DNA: TGTGCCACCAGTGATCGTCGGACAGGGGACGGGATGGGCTACACCTTC.